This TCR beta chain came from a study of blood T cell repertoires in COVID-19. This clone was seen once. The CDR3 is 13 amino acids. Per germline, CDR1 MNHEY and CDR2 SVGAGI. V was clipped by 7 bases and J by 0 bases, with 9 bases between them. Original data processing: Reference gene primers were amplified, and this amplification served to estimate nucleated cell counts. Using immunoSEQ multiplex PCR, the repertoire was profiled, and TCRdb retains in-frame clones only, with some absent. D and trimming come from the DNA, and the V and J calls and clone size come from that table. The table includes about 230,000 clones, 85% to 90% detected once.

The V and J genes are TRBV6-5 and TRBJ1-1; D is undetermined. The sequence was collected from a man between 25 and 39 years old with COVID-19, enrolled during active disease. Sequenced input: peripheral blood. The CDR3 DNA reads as TGTGCCAGCAATGCACCGGTGAACACTGAAGCTTTCTTT. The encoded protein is CASNAPVNTEAFF.